This T cell receptor beta chain was recorded in a study of T cell repertoires in cytomegalovirus infection (dated by TCRdb to the late 2010s). Notes on the research overall: Peptide stimulations targeted recently identified HLA-C-restricted CMV epitopes, whose presentation resists viral immunomodulation, together with well-studied HLA-B-restricted epitopes. The HLA type of each donor mattered for the analysis, because public TCR beta signatures pointed to carriage of CMV infection along with the matching HLA type. What the research found in general, with its limitations: Carriers of CMV infection plus the relevant HLA type were discriminated by the cumulative frequency of public TCR beta family members in the study cohort and in an independent approximately 350-donor cohort. The ex vivo response was dominated by HLA-C-restricted CMV-specific TCR beta clonotypes, and the single most frequent clonotype in two of eight donors was supplied by these HLA-C-restricted clonotypes.

The CDR3 spans 16 residues, from the cysteine through the phenylalanine. Only CDR3 DNA remains: 48 bases, in frame from the first base. The germline ends are 12 bases apart after V is trimmed by 1 base and J by 0 bases. From the germline V gene, CDR1 is MGHRA and CDR2 is YSYEKL. The sequencer listed for this sample is Illumina HiSeq 1500. TCRdb took the public reads, trimmed them with fastp at Q25, ran MiXCR for clone calling and kept in-frame beta chains. Identical CDR3 protein sequences are pooled into one entry, listed with their most common genes and DNA. This sample gives fewer than 1,000,000 distinct CDR3 sequences in total; approximately 33% of them show up just once. The ten biggest clones cover roughly 13% of the sample. This specimen's treatment or condition label, interpreted: in vitro stimulation with specific CMV peptide epitopes to enrich CMV-specific T cells. This clonotype was counted a few times. Its specific antigen is unknown. Base-call qualities are not available, and no considerably larger clone is one nucleotide away.

In this chain, TRBV4-1 is recombined with TRBJ1-1; possibly the D gene is TRBD1, per 5 matching bases. This clonotype was obtained from a human donor in good health (CMV status not recorded). Some clones in this sample may be carry-over from other donors' samples. The sequencing here drew on cultured CD8+ T cells from PBMCs, taken from culture after CMV antigen stimulation. In nucleotides, the sequence is TGCGCCAGCAGCCAAGGGGCAGGGCGACTGAACACTGAAGCTTTCTTT. Translated, this gives CASSQGAGRLNTEAFF.